Presented here are 11 T cell receptor beta chains from one specimen sequenced in a study of cytomegalovirus exposure and HLA in healthy donors. The study ran its PCR with 60 Vbeta and 13 Jbeta primers. Generated by immunoSEQ multiplex PCR, the TCRdb table keeps only in-frame clones and is missing some. Among under 200,000 clones listed, 65% to 90% were seen once. Sequencing was performed on PBMCs. These receptors came from a man aged 45-65 years in good health and CMV-seropositive.

The V gene is TRBV30, the J gene TRBJ2-1; possible D gene TRBD2, 5 bases. The V gene's germline CDR1 is GTSNPN and CDR2 SVGIG (reference sequence). The CDR3 consists of 15 residues. Trimming pared 1 base from V and 3 bases from J, leaving 13 bases between. CDR3 sequence reads: CAWSGGSGIYNEQFF. CDR3 bases: TGTGCCTGGAGTGGTGGGAGCGGTATCTACAATGAGCAGTTCTTC.

The chain couples TRBV4-1 to TRBJ2-1; 11 positions match TRBD2. The J segment lost 9 bases and the V segment lost 2 bases, leaving 6 bases of the junction unmatched. The length of the CDR3 is 15 residues. The germline V gene encodes CDR1 MGHRA and CDR2 YSYEKL. The CDR3 bases are TGCGCCAGCAGCCAATTTCTAGCGGGAGGCATTGAGCAGTTCTTC. It translates to CASSQFLAGGIEQFF.

The V and J genes are TRBV5-8 and TRBJ2-7; TRBD2 matches 12 bases. There are 16 residues in the CDR3. CDR1 and CDR2 from the germline V gene are SGHTS and YDEGEE. CDR3 bases: TGTGCCAGCAGCCAGACTAGCGGGAGTGCCCTCTACGAGCAGTACGTT. It codes for CASSQTSGSALYEQYV.

The chain uses TRBV6-1 and TRBJ2-5; D is uncertain. The CDR3 has 13 residues. Trimming removed 2 bases from V and 5 bases from J, with 9 bases in between. Germline CDR1 is MNHNS and CDR2 is SASEGT. The CDR3 sequence is CASSELGSETQYF. CDR3 in DNA: TGTGCCAGCAGTGAACTTGGCTCGGAGACCCAGTACTTC.

This clone was seen a handful of times. A junction end diverges from the germline sequence, so it may reflect a read error. This chain connects TRBV11-3 to TRBJ1-2, with 8 bases that match TRBD1. The CDR3 consists of 15 residues. Germline V CDR1 and CDR2: SGHNT, YENEEA. This chain's CDR3 is CASSRDLAVEGQAYF. CDR3 bases: TGTGCCAGCAGCCGCGATCTAGCGGTAGAGGGACAGGCATACTTC. Together with reference TRBV11-3 and TRBJ1-2, the CDR3 gives the full variable domain: EAGVVQSPRYKIIEKKQPVAFWCNPISGHNTLYWYLQNLGQGPELLIRYENEEAVDDSQLPKDRFSAERLKGVDSTLKIQPAELGDSAVYLCASSRDLAVEGQAYFGSGTRLTVV.

This clone occurred once. V and J are TRBV2 and TRBJ2-4, with D unresolved. There are 15 residues in the CDR3. V lost 1 base, J lost 0 bases, and 7 bases lay in between. CDR1 and CDR2 (germline): SNHLY, FYNNEI. For the CDR3, the DNA is TGTGCCAGCAGTGAAGGATCTATAGCCAAAAACATTCAGTACTTC. The encoded protein is CASSEGSIAKNIQYF.

This clone came up once. The rearrangement uses TRBV11-2 and TRBJ2-5; a possible D gene is TRBD2 (6 bases). This CDR3 comprises 15 residues. Trimming cost V 1 base and J 3 bases, with 12 bases left between them. CDR1 is SGHAT, CDR2 FQNNGV, per germline. CDR3 residues: CASSLVGGAKETQYF. CDR3 DNA: TGTGCCAGCAGCTTAGTGGGCGGGGCCAAAGAGACCCAGTACTTC.

The V and J genes are TRBV19 and TRBJ2-7, with 9 positions matching TRBD1. The germline gives CDR1 LNHDA, CDR2 SQIVND (reference sequence). With V trimmed by 3 bases and J by 3 bases, 0 bases remained unmatched. This CDR3 region has 13 residues. CDR3 region: CASSMGQGYEQYV. The CDR3 DNA sequence: TGTGCCAGTAGTATGGGACAGGGCTACGAGCAGTACGTC.

The rearrangement links TRBV4-2 to TRBJ2-5, with 11 bases lining up with TRBD2. With 1 base clipped from V and 7 bases from J, the junction kept 8 bases outside the gene matches. Germline assignment: CDR1 LGHNA and CDR2 YNFKEQ. The CDR3 covers 16 residues. The CDR3 sequence is CASSQVGLAVGGTQYF. The DNA for the CDR3 is TGTGCCAGCAGCCAAGTGGGACTAGCGGTAGGTGGGACCCAGTACTTC.

This rearrangement joins TRBV6-1 to TRBJ1-2, with D tentatively TRBD1 (6 bases). V lost 6 bases, J lost 4 bases, and 18 bases lay in between. Germline CDR1 reads MNHNS; CDR2 reads SASEGT. The CDR3 runs 15 residues. The DNA for the CDR3 is TGTGCCAGCAGCCCCAGGGGACGCAAAACCTATGGCTACACCTTC. Amino acids: CASSPRGRKTYGYTF.

This sequence joins TRBV4-1 and TRBJ2-7; TRBD1 agrees at 9 bases. The trim removed 0 bases at V and 3 bases at J, leaving 3 bases unmatched. Germline-derived CDR1 and CDR2 are MGHRA and YSYEKL. CDR3 size: 15 residues. CDR3 sequence reads: CASSQETGGDYEQYF. The CDR3, as DNA: TGCGCCAGCAGCCAAGAGACAGGGGGAGACTACGAGCAGTACTTC.